This TCR beta chain was retrieved from a study of shared clonotypes between healthy human individuals. On this clone: The antigen remains unidentified.

Germline V gives CDR1 SQVTM, CDR2 ANQGSEA. This CDR3 has 12 residues. Trimming shortened V by 1 base and J by 7 bases, and 8 bases separated the two germline ends. Method: immunoSEQ multiplex PCR; TCRdb's copy keeps in-frame clones and lacks some. The repertoire holds more than 850,000 clones, with around 78% as singletons. General study findings and limits: Represented diversity (both genetic and exposure-history) was limited by the small number of donors.

The sequenced material came from memory CD4+ T cells from PBMCs. As for subset: CD45RA-negative fraction. The V gene is TRBV29-1, the J gene TRBJ1-5, with D maybe TRBD1 (6 bases). The TCR comes from a man between 18 and 29 years old in good health. Some clones in this sample may be carry-over from other donors' samples. The CDR3 here is CSVEVRGQPQHF. The CDR3 nucleotides are TGCAGCGTTGAAGTCAGGGGACAGCCCCAGCATTTT.